The 13 T cell receptor beta chains below come from one sample, sequenced in a study of blood T cell repertoires in COVID-19. Method: immunoSEQ multiplex PCR; TCRdb's copy keeps in-frame clones and lacks some. The sample shows 150,000 to 200,000 clones, about 90% of them seen only once. Sequenced material: PBMCs or T cells enriched from blood (not recorded which). These receptor sequences come from a woman aged 18-35 years who had recovered from COVID-19.

The chain links TRBV5-1 to TRBJ2-3; 10 bases are a match to TRBD2. The V gene's germline CDR1 is SGHRS and CDR2 YFSETQ. The CDR3 spans 16 residues. After removal of 4 bases from V and 3 bases from J, the junction contained 8 bases not matched to a gene. The CDR3 coding sequence is TGCGCCAGCAGCAGGCCTAGCGGGAGATCTACAGATACGCAGTATTTT. This translates into CASSRPSGRSTDTQYF.

The rearrangement joins TRBV10-1 to TRBJ1-2; 9 bases are shared with TRBD1. CDR1 WNHNN and CDR2 SYGVQD come from the germline V gene (reference sequence). This CDR3 has 12 amino acids. The V and J ends lost 6 bases and 10 bases, in that order; junction bases with no gene match: 6. CDR3 loop: CASSRDRDFYTF. The CDR3 DNA follows: TGCGCCAGCAGCCGGGACAGGGACTTCTACACCTTC.

In nucleotides, the CDR3 is TGTGCCAGCAGCCAAGACCCGGCAGGGGGTACGCAGTATTTT. As protein: CASSQDPAGGTQYF. J is TRBJ2-3 and V is TRBV3-1 (or the pseudogene TRBV3-2), with 7 bases identical to TRBD1. From germline, CDR1 is LGHDT and CDR2 YNNKEL (reference sequence). The CDR3 sequence is 14 residues long. The junction had 5 bases not matched to a gene; V was cut back by 0 bases and J by 8 bases.

The chain's CDR3 is CASSQVVRDRVTDEQYF. In DNA form, the CDR3 reads TGTGCCAGCAGCCAAGTCGTCCGGGACAGGGTCACTGACGAGCAGTACTTC. The chain links TRBV3-1 (or the pseudogene TRBV3-2) to TRBJ2-7, with 9 bases matching TRBD1. The V gene's germline CDR1 is LGHDT and CDR2 YNNKEL (reference sequence). The CDR3 extends over 17 amino acids. V gave up 1 base and J gave up 5 bases; unmatched junction bases: 12.

The chain couples TRBV5-1 to TRBJ1-1, with 8 nucleotides matching TRBD1. Germline CDR1 is SGHRS and CDR2 is YFSETQ. V shed 6 bases and J 1 base; nucleotides not matched to a gene: 8. The CDR3 is 15 residues long. The CDR3 reads CASKNAGQGNTEAFF. The CDR3 nucleotides are TGCGCCAGCAAAAACGCCGGACAGGGGAACACTGAAGCTTTCTTT.

The chain joins TRBV28 to TRBJ1-1; no definite D call. With 1 base removed from V and 6 bases from J, the gap between germline ends came to 27 bases. Germline-derived CDR1 and CDR2 are MDHEN and SYDVKM. This CDR3 is 19 amino acids long. The CDR3 DNA reads TGTGCCAGCAGTTTATTTTCTGGCCGCCAAGTCAATGGTCCTTCTGAAGCTTTCTTT. This codes for CASSLFSGRQVNGPSEAFF.

The chain combines TRBV28 with TRBJ2-6; D might be TRBD1 (5 bases). CDR1 and CDR2 from the germline V gene are MDHEN and SYDVKM. CDR3 length: 17 amino acids. Trimming stripped 4 bases from V and 0 bases from J, with 13 bases between. CDR3 sequence reads: CASSSVLQVSGANVLTF. The CDR3 DNA is TGTGCCAGCAGTTCCGTTTTACAGGTCTCTGGGGCCAACGTCCTGACTTTC. The variable domain in full, completed from reference TRBV28 and TRBJ2-6, reads DVKVTQSSRYLVKRTGEKVFLECVQDMDHENMFWYRQDPGLGLRLIYFSYDVKMKEKGDIPEGYSVSREKKERFSLILESASTNQTSMYLCASSSVLQVSGANVLTFGAGSRLTVL.

The gene calls are TRBV9 and TRBJ1-1, with D tentatively TRBD1 (5 bases). CDR1 is SGDLS, CDR2 YYNGEE, per germline. This CDR3 has 17 residues. The V gene lost 0 bases and the J gene lost 5 bases, with 20 bases spanning the gap. Here the CDR3 reads CASSVVVWEGSRTEAFF. CDR3 in DNA: TGTGCCAGCAGCGTAGTTGTCTGGGAGGGGAGTAGGACTGAAGCTTTCTTT.

This chain uses TRBV19 with TRBJ1-3; a weak D match, TRBD1 (6 bases). V shed 3 bases and J shed 2 bases, with 11 bases lying between them. The CDR3 sequence is 15 residues long. Germline V lookup: CDR1 LNHDA, CDR2 SQIVND (reference sequence). CDR3 nucleotides: TGTGCCAGTAGTATTCTACAGGGAACTGGAAACACCATATATTTT. Residues: CASSILQGTGNTIYF.

The CDR3 DNA reads as TGTGCCAGCAGTAACCGGGACAGGGGAAACACTGAAGCTTTCTTT. Its translation: CASSNRDRGNTEAFF. The chain carries TRBV7-2 and TRBJ1-1; TRBD1 matches 10 bases. Germline lookup yields CDR1 SGHTA and CDR2 FQGNSA. This CDR3 has 15 residues. V lost 6 bases to trimming and J lost 2 bases; unmatched junction nucleotides: 6.

The genes are TRBV12-5 and TRBJ1-2; 8 bases line up with TRBD1. The CDR3 contains 18 residues. Trimming cost V 0 bases and J 0 bases; bases outside gene matches: 9. The germline CDR1 and CDR2 sequences are LGHNT and FRNRAP. In DNA, the CDR3 is TGTGCTAGTGGTTTGGTACCAGGACAGGGCGATACTAACTATGGCTACACCTTC. This translates into CASGLVPGQGDTNYGYTF.

The chain is built from TRBV5-5 and TRBJ1-2; tentative D call: TRBD1 (6 bases). Germline-derived CDR1 and CDR2 are SGHKS and YYEKEE (reference sequence). The CDR3 runs 14 residues. V was clipped by 4 bases and J by 2 bases, with 12 bases between them. The DNA for the CDR3 is TGTGCCAGCAGCCCGGGGGGGGGCAACTATGGCTACACCTTC. Translation: CASSPGGGNYGYTF.

The V call is TRBV28, the J call TRBJ1-2, with 7 bases that match TRBD1. The germline CDR1 and CDR2 sequences are MDHEN and SYDVKM. The CDR3 runs 15 residues. With V trimmed by 3 bases and J by 0 bases, 4 bases remained unmatched. The CDR3 DNA reads TGTGCCAGCAGTTTCAGGGACAGACCTAACTATGGCTACACCTTC. Amino acids: CASSFRDRPNYGYTF.